This T cell receptor (beta chain) was obtained from a study of CD4 T cells in relation to SARS-CoV-2 and coronaviruses. In the study overall: Controls used an HIV-1 Nef peptide pool or no peptide. Crossreactive spike epitopes shared across donors were mapped to their HLA restriction.

Before the COVID-19 pandemic, during about 2011-2018, CD4+ T cells were taken from unexposed donors. After approximately 10 days of culture, CD4+ T cells were isolated. PBMCs were plated at a few million per well in IL-2-containing medium. The data were produced by immunoSEQ multiplex PCR, yet TCRdb's version contains in-frame clones alone and is incomplete. Of 15,000 to 20,000 clones in the sample, around three quarters were seen once. The CDR3 length is 16 residues. Looked up from germline, CDR1 is SGHTA and CDR2 is FQGNSA. V lost 3 bases and J 5 bases, leaving 14 bases between the germline ends. This clone was seen just once. Its matching antigen is unknown.

The sample was CD4+ T cells from PBMCs, cultured in vitro. The V and J genes are TRBV7-2 and TRBJ1-6; D possibly corresponds to TRBD1 (5 bases). The source is a human donor in good health. The CDR3 sequence: CASSLGLRGDNSPLHF. CDR3 nucleotide sequence: TGTGCCAGCAGCTTGGGCCTACGGGGGGATAATTCACCCCTCCACTTT. Full variable domain (outside the CDR3, taken from reference TRBV7-2 and TRBJ1-6): GAGVSQSPSNKVTEKGKDVELRCDPISGHTALYWYRQSLGQGLEFLIYFQGNSAPDKSGLPSDRFSAERTGGSVSTLTIQRTQQEDSAVYLCASSLGLRGDNSPLHFGNGTRLTVT.